This T cell receptor beta chain is from a study of T-cell memory formation after mild COVID-19. Study findings and constraints: Day 15 to 85 contracting clones showed balanced CD4/CD8; later expanders leaned CD4+.

A note on this clonotype: Its matching antigen is unknown.

TCRdb passed the 5' RACE reads through MiXCR, listing each CDR3 protein once. The table lists about 360,000 distinct CDR3 sequences, under 15% of them singletons. V was pared by 6 bases and J by 1 base, with 7 bases of the junction left unmatched. Germline lookup yields CDR1 MNHEY and CDR2 SVGAGI. The CDR3 covers 15 residues. The clonotype was recovered from a man between 18 and 35 years old who had mild COVID-19 (a few samples of this study predate the infection). Cell type and time point are not known. This chain joins TRBV6-5 and TRBJ1-1; 8 bases align to TRBD1. Sequencing used PBMCs or a T cell subset sorted from them (not recorded which). CDR3 amino acids: CASRRTTGGNTEAFF. CDR3 nucleotides: TGTGCCAGCAGACGAACAACAGGGGGGAACACTGAAGCTTTCTTT.